This T cell receptor (beta chain) was sequenced for a study of response to subunit inactivated influenza vaccine. Overall study findings and caveats: The authors put forward the suggestion that each seasonal influenza vaccination may bring in only a limited number of new T cells.

Germline V gene sequence: CDR1 MNHEY, CDR2 SVGEGT. Trimming stripped 6 bases from V and 3 bases from J, with 15 bases between. This CDR3 has 14 amino acids. TCRdb redid the calling of the RT-PCR reads with MiXCR, one entry per CDR3 protein. Seen here are roughly 780,000 distinct CDR3 sequences, 15% to 20% observed once, and the top ten hold approximately 10%. This clonotype occurred many times. Its antigen is not identified. Specimen: PBMCs from blood, collected 5 days after vaccination. The chain is built from TRBV6-2 or TRBV6-3 and TRBJ2-7; the D gene could be TRBD1 or TRBD2 (5 bases each). The source of this sequence is a man aged 45 to 65 who received an inactivated influenza vaccine. The CDR3 coding sequence is TGTGCCAGCAGGCCCTCGGGACCCAACTACGAGCAGTACTTC. It yields the protein CASRPSGPNYEQYF.